The 30 T cell receptor beta chains below all came from one sample that was sequenced in a study of blood T cells in healthy people across ages. Combining a sample-barcoded 5' primer with a J-beta primer mix, a second PCR ran for 7 to 11 cycles. In TCRdb, the 5' RACE reads were re-called with MiXCR into one record per CDR3 protein. The sample has about 680,000 distinct CDR3 sequences; 49% are singletons. The source material was blood. All receptors come from a woman aged 55-70 years in good health.

Only a few counts were recorded for this clonotype. As DNA, the CDR3 is TGTGCCAGCAGTGAATATGTCGAGCAGTACTTC. Translation: CASSEYVEQYF. The chain carries TRBV25-1 and TRBJ2-7; D is unclear. This CDR3 is 11 amino acids long. Germline CDR1 is MGHDK and CDR2 is SYGVNS. Trimming stripped 0 bases from V and 6 bases from J, with 3 bases between.

In DNA form, the CDR3 reads TGTGCCAGCAGCTCAGGTCCCTATCTCTACGAGCAGTACTTC. The encoded protein is CASSSGPYLYEQYF. The chain is built from TRBV3-1 and TRBJ2-7; D unresolved. V was cut by 5 bases and J by 3 bases, with 14 bases left in between. CDR3 length: 14 amino acids. Germline V gene sequence: CDR1 LGHDT, CDR2 YNNKEL (reference sequence).

The chain links TRBV18 to TRBJ1-1; D not certain. Germline loops: CDR1 KGHSH, CDR2 LQKENI. Trimming removed 0 bases at V and 3 bases at J, with 14 bases between. This CDR3 has 16 amino acids. Here the CDR3 DNA reads TGTGCCAGCTCACCACCGAGTGTGGGAGGGTACACTGAAGCTTTCTTT. It yields the protein CASSPPSVGGYTEAFF.

This clonotype was observed a few times. V usage is TRBV7-3 and J usage is TRBJ1-5; D is unclear. The CDR3 spans 15 residues. The germline V gene has CDR1 SGHTA and CDR2 FQGTGA. Deletions cut 2 bases from V and 0 bases from J, with 8 bases between. The CDR3: CASSLWSYSNQPQHF. As DNA, the CDR3 is TGTGCCAGCAGCTTATGGTCGTATAGCAATCAGCCCCAGCATTTT.

V and J are TRBV7-2 and TRBJ2-1, with D unclear. Germline CDR1 is SGHTA and CDR2 is FQGNSA. V shed 0 bases and J shed 9 bases, with 6 bases lying between them. The CDR3 loop spans 12 amino acids. CDR3 residues: CASSLAQFEQFF. CDR3 nucleotides: TGTGCCAGCAGCTTAGCGCAGTTTGAGCAGTTCTTC.

Concerning this clonotype: An end of the junction does not agree with germline; a read error may underlie this. V and J are TRBV5-1 and TRBJ2-3; perhaps D is TRBD1 or TRBD2 (5 bases each). The CDR3 is 14 residues long. CDR1 and CDR2 (germline): SGHRS, YFSETQ. This CDR3 is CASSPTAETGTQYF. The DNA of the CDR3 is TGCGCCAGCAGCCCAACAGCGGAAACAGGTACGCAGTATTTT.

The rearrangement links TRBV20-1 to TRBJ2-7; 14 nucleotides align to TRBD2. This CDR3 has 14 residues. The trim removed 6 bases at V and 6 bases at J, leaving 7 bases unmatched. CDR1 is DFQATT, CDR2 SNEGSKA, per germline (reference sequence). DNA of the CDR3: TGCAGTGCCGGGACTAGCGGGAGTGACTGCGAGCAGTACTTC. Translated, it gives CSAGTSGSDCEQYF.

This clonotype came up a few times. The chain combines TRBV20-1 with TRBJ2-1, with TRBD2 matching 14 bases. The trim removed 8 bases at V and 1 base at J, leaving 4 bases unmatched. In germline, CDR1 is DFQATT, CDR2 SNEGSKA (reference sequence). The CDR3 runs to 15 residues. The CDR3 region has the DNA TGCAGTCGGACTAGCGGGAGGCTATCCTACAATGAGCAGTTCTTC. Translation: CSRTSGRLSYNEQFF.

This rearrangement joins TRBV4-3 to TRBJ2-7; D is ambiguous. Germline V lookup: CDR1 LGHNA, CDR2 YSLEER. Trimming removed 0 bases at V and 10 bases at J, with 16 bases between. This CDR3 is built from 14 residues. As DNA, the CDR3 is TGCGCCAGCAGCCAAGATCGGAACATCCCGCCTCAGTACTTC. Encoded protein: CASSQDRNIPPQYF.

The V call is TRBV20-1, the J call TRBJ1-5, with TRBD1 as a possible D gene (6 bases). The ends were cut back, 5 bases at V and 0 bases at J, with 17 bases in the middle. CDR3 size: 16 residues. Germline CDR1 and CDR2: DFQATT and SNEGSKA (reference sequence). CDR3 loop: CSAQGGAGYSNQPQHF. As DNA, the CDR3 is TGCAGTGCTCAAGGGGGGGCGGGTTATAGCAATCAGCCCCAGCATTTT.

The rearrangement links TRBV9 to TRBJ2-7; 7 nucleotides agree with TRBD2. Germline trimming cut 2 bases from V and 3 bases from J; bases unmatched to any gene: 11. This CDR3 is 16 amino acids long. The V gene's germline CDR1 is SGDLS and CDR2 YYNGEE. DNA for the CDR3: TGTGCCAGCAGCGTTTCGTGGGGGGGGGAATACTACGAGCAGTACTTC. Amino acids: CASSVSWGGEYYEQYF.

DNA of the CDR3: TGTGCCAGCAGCTCACAGGGGTGCGTCTCTGGGGCCAACGTCCTGACTTTC. It is translated as CASSSQGCVSGANVLTF. The V call is TRBV7-6, the J call TRBJ2-6; 7 nucleotides line up with TRBD1. The CDR3 sequence is 17 residues long. Trimming took 4 bases from V and 0 from J; bases not matched to a gene: 6. Germline assignment: CDR1 SGHVS and CDR2 FNYEAQ.

This clonotype appeared a few times. The CDR3 protein is CASSLGVAGTAEAFF. In DNA, the CDR3 is TGCGCCAGCAGCCTGGGGGTGGCGGGGACGGCTGAAGCTTTCTTT. The V call is TRBV5-1, the J call TRBJ1-1, with D possibly matching TRBD1 (5 bases). Between the trimmed V and J ends, which lost 4 bases and 6 bases, there was a span of 19 bases. Per germline, CDR1 SGHRS and CDR2 YFSETQ. This CDR3 region has 15 residues.

The chain employs TRBV7-2 and TRBJ1-5, with D possibly being TRBD1 (5 bases). The V gene lost 5 bases and the J gene lost 6 bases, with 11 bases spanning the gap. The CDR3 has 13 residues. Germline V CDR1 and CDR2: SGHTA, FQGNSA. The CDR3 region is CASSQWGVQPQHF. The DNA for the CDR3 is TGTGCCAGCAGCCAGTGGGGGGTTCAGCCCCAGCATTTT.

The chain uses TRBV29-1 and TRBJ2-1, with D perhaps matching TRBD2 (6 bases). V was trimmed by 7 bases and J by 9 bases, leaving 13 bases between them. Germline V CDR1 and CDR2: SQVTM, ANQGSEA. The CDR3 length is 11 residues. The CDR3, as DNA: TGCAGCGACTGGGAGGTCGGTGAGCAGTTCTTC. It is translated as CSDWEVGEQFF.

The CDR3: CASSPFGGDEKLFF. The CDR3 DNA reads as TGTGCCAGCTCACCATTTGGCGGGGATGAAAAACTGTTTTTT. This chain uses TRBV18 with TRBJ1-4; unclear D gene. There are 14 residues in the CDR3. Germline-derived CDR1 and CDR2 are KGHSH and LQKENI. V was pared by 2 bases and J by 6 bases, with 10 bases between.

V usage is TRBV5-6 and J usage is TRBJ2-5; possible D gene TRBD1, 5 bases. Per germline, CDR1 SGHDT and CDR2 YYEEEE. The CDR3 runs to 14 residues. Trimming left V 3 bases short and J 5 bases short, with 14 bases between. CDR3 in DNA: TGTGCCAGCAGCTCACAGGTACTGAGGGAGACCCAGTACTTC. Residues: CASSSQVLRETQYF.

This chain links TRBV2 with TRBJ2-1; D might be TRBD2 (6 bases). Per germline, CDR1 SNHLY and CDR2 FYNNEI. The CDR3 is made up of 17 amino acids. Trimming took off 5 bases at V and 0 bases at J, with 17 bases between the two ends. The CDR3 DNA sequence: TGTGCCAGCAGTATGAAGAGGGAGGTGAGCTCCTACAATGAGCAGTTCTTC. This translates into CASSMKREVSSYNEQFF.

The V gene is TRBV3-1, the J gene TRBJ2-5; possibly TRBD2 for D (6 bases). The V end was cut by 0 bases, the J end by 11 bases, with 19 bases between. This CDR3 has 15 amino acids. The germline gives CDR1 LGHDT, CDR2 YNNKEL (reference sequence). CDR3 coding DNA: TGTGCCAGCAGCCAAGAGGGCCGGAGGGCCAATGAGCAGTACTTC. Amino acid sequence: CASSQEGRRANEQYF.

The V call is TRBV28, the J call TRBJ2-2, with 9 bases fitting TRBD2. CDR3 length: 15 residues. The junction had 4 bases not matched to a gene; V was cut back by 6 bases and J by 2 bases. The germline CDR1 and CDR2 sequences are MDHEN and SYDVKM. In nucleotides, the CDR3 is TGTGCCAGCAGATTAGCGGGAGCCAACACCGGGGAGCTGTTTTTT. This translates into CASRLAGANTGELFF. The full variable domain, in which reference TRBV28 and TRBJ2-2 provide the parts outside the CDR3, is DVKVTQSSRYLVKRTGEKVFLECVQDMDHENMFWYRQDPGLGLRLIYFSYDVKMKEKGDIPEGYSVSREKKERFSLILESASTNQTSMYLCASRLAGANTGELFFGEGSRLTVL.

The CDR3 DNA reads TGTGCCAGCAGGCCAGGGGGCATGGGTGAAAAACTGTTTTTT. This gives the protein CASRPGGMGEKLFF. The chain couples TRBV27 to TRBJ1-4; the match to TRBD1 covers 8 bases. Germline CDR1 and CDR2: MNHEY and SMNVEV (reference sequence). The CDR3 is 14 residues long. Losses at the gene ends were 6 bases for V and 7 bases for J; bases not matched to a gene: 7.

The chain links TRBV27 to TRBJ2-3, with 10 bases fitting TRBD2. CDR3 length equals 16 residues. Germline CDR1 reads MNHEY; CDR2 reads SMNVEV (reference sequence). Trimming at V came to 4 bases and at J to 6 bases, leaving 10 bases not matched to a gene. The CDR3, as DNA: TGTGCCAGCAGTTCGAAAGCGGGAGGGCCATGGGATACGCAGTATTTT. It yields the protein CASSSKAGGPWDTQYF.

The V call is TRBV5-6, the J call TRBJ2-4; 7 bases line up with TRBD1. This CDR3 is 14 amino acids long. In germline, CDR1 is SGHDT, CDR2 YYEEEE. The J segment lost 7 bases and the V segment lost 1 base, leaving 5 bases of the junction unmatched. The CDR3 region has the DNA TGTGCCAGCAGCTTGAATAGGGGACAGAACATTCAGTACTTC. Translation gives CASSLNRGQNIQYF.

This clonotype was seen a handful of times. V usage is TRBV13 and J usage is TRBJ2-7; 11 bases agree with TRBD1. The CDR3 runs to 16 residues. V shed 4 bases and J 5 bases; nucleotides not matched to a gene: 10. Germline V CDR1 and CDR2: PRHDT, FYEKMQ (reference sequence). The CDR3 bases are TGTGCCAGCAGCTCTTGGACAGGGGGCGCGTCGGACGAGCAGTACTTC. Amino acid sequence: CASSSWTGGASDEQYF. The entire variable domain, with the rest obtained from reference TRBV13 and TRBJ2-7, is as follows: AAGVIQSPRHLIKEKRETATLKCYPIPRHDTVYWYQQGPGQDPQFLISFYEKMQSDKGSIPDRFSAQQFSDYHSELNMSSLELGDSALYFCASSSWTGGASDEQYFGPGTRLTVT.

The V and J genes are TRBV7-3 and TRBJ1-5; D possibly corresponds to TRBD1 (6 bases). This CDR3 comprises 15 residues. The V end was cut by 5 bases, the J end by 7 bases, with 18 bases between. The germline V gene has CDR1 SGHTA and CDR2 FQGTGA. This chain's CDR3 is CASSKDGRGIQPQHF. The CDR3 nucleotides are TGTGCCAGCAGCAAGGACGGTAGGGGGATACAGCCCCAGCATTTT.

The genes are TRBV5-1 and TRBJ2-5; the D gene is possibly TRBD2 (6 bases). CDR3 size: 15 residues. Germline assignment: CDR1 SGHRS and CDR2 YFSETQ. The V end was cut by 2 bases, the J end by 3 bases, with 14 bases between. DNA of the CDR3: TGCGCCAGCAGCTTAGAGACTAGATCCAAAGAGACCCAGTACTTC. Amino acids: CASSLETRSKETQYF.

This clonotype was observed a handful of times. This chain links TRBV18 with TRBJ1-5, with D uncertain. The length of the CDR3 is 13 residues. V lost 3 bases to trimming and J lost 5 bases, with 8 bases between them. Germline values: CDR1 KGHSH, CDR2 LQKENI. The CDR3 reads CASSPGRDQPQHF. The CDR3, as DNA: TGTGCCAGCTCACCTGGAAGGGATCAGCCCCAGCATTTT. Supplemented by reference TRBV18 and TRBJ1-5, the full variable domain reads NAGVMQNPRHLVRRRGQEARLRCSPMKGHSHVYWYRQLPEEGLKFMVYLQKENIIDESGMPKERFSAEFPKEGPSILRIQQVVRGDSAAYFCASSPGRDQPQHFGDGTRLSIL.

At least ten counts were recorded for this clonotype. The rearrangement joins TRBV6-5 to TRBJ1-2; D is unclear. This CDR3 contains 13 residues. The V and J ends lost 0 bases and 6 bases respectively, with 8 bases between them. Germline V gene data show CDR1 as MNHEY and CDR2 as SVGAGI. CDR3 nucleotide sequence: TGTGCCAGCAGTTACTCAGGGCAGGATGGCTACACCTTC. Translated, it gives CASSYSGQDGYTF.

The rearrangement joins TRBV2 to TRBJ1-1; D call uncertain. The CDR3 is 13 amino acids. Germline V lookup: CDR1 SNHLY, CDR2 FYNNEI. Trimming cost V 2 bases and J 6 bases, with 10 bases left between them. CDR3 residues: CASSEFWSAEAFF. CDR3 bases: TGTGCCAGCAGTGAATTTTGGAGCGCTGAAGCTTTCTTT.

Details on this clonotype: One end of the junction is discordant with germline, which a read error may explain. The genes are TRBV4-3 and TRBJ2-5, with 7 bases fitting TRBD2. The DNA end favors TRBJ2-7, so the J call may be wrong. The CDR3 has 15 residues. Germline CDR1 and CDR2: LGHNA and YSLEER. In DNA form, the CDR3 reads TGCACCAGCAGCCAAGGTCAGCGGGGATTCTACGAGCAGTACTTC. This encodes CTSSQGQRGFYEQYF.